This T cell receptor beta chain was identified during a study of post-analysis software for immune sequencing data. Study-level results: TRBV segments more frequent in patients than in controls numbered five and included TRBV5-6, TRBV5-1 and TRBV20-1. Pronounced co-clustering by F measure was evident among identically batched samples.

Notes on this clonotype: The antigen remains undetermined.

This CDR3 comprises 13 residues. CDR1 LNHNV and CDR2 YYDKDF come from the germline V gene (reference sequence). V lost 1 base and J lost 11, with 14 bases in between. Unique molecular identifiers tagged the TCR beta cDNA libraries. TCRdb used MiXCR to reprocess the PCR reads, holding one entry per CDR3 protein. The sample holds about 460,000 distinct CDR3 sequences; approximately 45% are singletons and the top ten take about 12%. This chain joins TRBV15 and TRBJ2-5; D possibly matches TRBD1 or TRBD2 (5 bases each). The origin of this receptor is a girl aged 5-17 years with multiple sclerosis. Input material: blood. The CDR3 DNA follows: TGTGCCACCAGCAGAGGCAGGGTAAGGGAGCAGTACTTC. Amino acids: CATSRGRVREQYF.